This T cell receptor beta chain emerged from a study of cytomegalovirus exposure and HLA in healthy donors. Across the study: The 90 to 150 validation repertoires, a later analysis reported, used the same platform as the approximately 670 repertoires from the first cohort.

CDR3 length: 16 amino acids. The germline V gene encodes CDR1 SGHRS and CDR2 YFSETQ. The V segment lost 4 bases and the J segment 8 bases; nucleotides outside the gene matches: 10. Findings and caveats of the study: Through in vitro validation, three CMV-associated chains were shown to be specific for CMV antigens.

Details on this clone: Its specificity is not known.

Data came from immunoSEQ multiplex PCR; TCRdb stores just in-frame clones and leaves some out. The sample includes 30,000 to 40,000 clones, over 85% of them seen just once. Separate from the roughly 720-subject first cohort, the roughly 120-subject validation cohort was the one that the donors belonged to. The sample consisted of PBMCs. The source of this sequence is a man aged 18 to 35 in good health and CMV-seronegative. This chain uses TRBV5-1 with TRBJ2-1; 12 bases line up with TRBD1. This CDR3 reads CASSQGTGGAGDEQFF. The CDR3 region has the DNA TGCGCCAGCAGCCAAGGGACAGGGGGCGCCGGGGATGAGCAGTTCTTC.